Listed below are T cell receptor beta chains from one sample, sequenced in a study of T cell repertoires in cytomegalovirus infection. From the reads, TCRdb called clonotypes with MiXCR, one entry per CDR3 protein. Of around 630,000 distinct CDR3 sequences listed, 20% to 25% are singletons. Sequencing was done on a sample of CD8+ T cells from PBMCs. Source of these receptors: a human donor in good health (CMV status not recorded). Some clones in this sample may be carry-over from other donors' samples. CDR3s include the opening cysteine and the closing phenylalanine or tryptophan. Each record gives: V gene, clone size, D gene, J gene, CDR3 DNA, CDR3 protein. D genes are given only for firm matches. Expanded clones get a size class; other rows say once, few or many, or leave the size out.

TRBV3-1,few,NA,TRBJ2-1,TGTGCCAGCAGCCACCTCGAGGGGGTGGCATACAATGAGCAGTTCTTC,CASSHLEGVAYNEQFF
TRBV6-2/TRBV6-3,NA,TRBD1,TRBJ2-5,TGTGCCAGCAGAGGGGGCCCGGGGGAGACCCAGTACTTC,CASRGGPGETQYF
TRBV7-8,many,TRBD1,TRBJ1-2,TGTGCCAGCAGCTTAGAAGGGGGCGGAGGTGGCGACACCTTC,CASSLEGGGGGDTF
TRBV7-6,many,TRBD1,TRBJ2-1,TGTGCCAGCAGCTTAGTCGACAGGGACCGCTCCTACAATGAGCAGTTCTTC,CASSLVDRDRSYNEQFF
TRBV7-9,few,NA,TRBJ2-3,TGTGCCAGCGGACACCCGGGACGTACAGATACGCAGTATTTT,CASGHPGRTDTQYF
TRBV7-2,many,TRBD2,TRBJ2-7,TGTGCCAGCAACCCGACTAGCGGATCCTACGAGCAGTACTTC,CASNPTSGSYEQYF
TRBV6-6,few,TRBD1,TRBJ2-2,TGTGCCAGCAGTTACGGACAGGACGGGGAGCTGTTTTTT,CASSYGQDGELFF
TRBV7-9,NA,NA,TRBJ1-2,TGTGTCAGCAGCTCCCTCCGGCGCGACTATGGCTACACCTTC,CVSSSLRRDYGYTF
TRBV2,NA,TRBD1,TRBJ2-7,TGTGCCAGCAGGGGACAGGGTACAGCCTTTGGGCAGTACTTC,CASRGQGTAFGQYF
TRBV7-8,many,NA,TRBJ1-3,TGTGCCAGCAGCTTAGGGCAGCGGCCCATATATTTT,CASSLGQRPIYF
TRBV29-1,NA,NA,TRBJ1-1,TGCAGCGTTGTTTCGGCCCTGAACACTGAAGCTTTCTTT,CSVVSALNTEAFF
TRBV7-9,few,NA,TRBJ1-4,TGTGCCAGCAGCCAGACAATAACTAATGAAAAACTGTTTTTT,CASSQTITNEKLFF
TRBV9,NA,TRBD1,TRBJ1-2,TGTGCCAGCACCTCCTCCTCTACCGGGACAGCGATCTATGGCTACACCTTC,CASTSSSTGTAIYGYTF
TRBV6-5,many,NA,TRBJ1-2,TGTGCCGTCTTACGAGATTCGTTAAATGGCTACACCTTC,CAVLRDSLNGYTF
TRBV29-1,few,NA,TRBJ2-2,TGCAGCGCCGTCGGGACCGGGGAGCTGTTTTTT,CSAVGTGELFF
TRBV11-2,NA,NA,TRBJ1-2,TGTGCCAGCAGCTTAAATCCGGCCCGGGACTCGGGGGGCTACACCTTC,CASSLNPARDSGGYTF
TRBV7-9,few,TRBD1,TRBJ2-4,TGTGCCAGCAGCCCAGTGGTCCAGGGGGTGCGAAACATTCAGTACTTC,CASSPVVQGVRNIQYF
TRBV19,NA,NA,TRBJ2-7,TGTGCCAGTAGTTGGTCCCGGGTACACTACGAGCAGTACTTC,CASSWSRVHYEQYF
TRBV9,NA,NA,TRBJ2-3,TGTGCCAGCAGCGTAGAGCCGGAGGGAGATACGCAGTATTTT,CASSVEPEGDTQYF
TRBV2,NA,NA,TRBJ1-3,TGTGCCAGCAGTGAAGGGGACGGTGGAAACACCATATATTTT,CASSEGDGGNTIYF
TRBV20-1,NA,TRBD1,TRBJ1-2,TGCAGTGCTAGGGCCCGACAGGGTTTTGACGACTATGGCTACACCTTC,CSARARQGFDDYGYTF
TRBV7-9,many,NA,TRBJ2-7,TGTGCCAGCAGCTTTTCTGCGACCGGGGACTACGAGCAGTACTTC,CASSFSATGDYEQYF
TRBV11-2,many,NA,TRBJ1-3,TGTGCCAGCAGCTTCGACACGAGCTCTGGAAACACCATATATTTT,CASSFDTSSGNTIYF